The next 21 T cell receptor beta chains were all read from a single sample in a study of T cells after yellow fever vaccination. MiXCR, applied by TCRdb to the 5' RACE reads, yields one record per CDR3 protein. In the table there are roughly 310,000 distinct CDR3 sequences, 8.5% to 10% of which are singletons. This specimen was PBMCs, taken on the day of the first yellow fever vaccination. The receptors originated from a man younger than 35 who received the YFV17D yellow fever vaccine.

V is TRBV7-2 and J is TRBJ2-2; 7 bases agree with TRBD2. Germline V lookup: CDR1 SGHTA, CDR2 FQGNSA. V dropped 0 bases and J dropped 1; count of bases not matched to a gene: 8. This CDR3 is 18 amino acids long. The CDR3 DNA is TGTGCCAGCAGCTTAGCTTGGGCGGGGGTGAAGAACACCGGGGAGCTGTTTTTT. It is translated as CASSLAWAGVKNTGELFF.

The sample holds a few counts of this clonotype. The chain recombines TRBV7-9 with TRBJ1-2, with TRBD1 as a possible D gene (5 bases). The CDR3 sequence is 15 residues long. Germline CDR1 reads SEHNR; CDR2 reads FQNEAQ (reference sequence). Trimming took off 1 base at V and 4 bases at J, with 13 bases between the two ends. Here the CDR3 DNA reads TGTGCCAGCAGCTTAGGAGGCACAGGACGCTATGGCTACACCTTC. Its translation is CASSLGGTGRYGYTF.

This clonotype was detected ten times or more. The chain links TRBV2 to TRBJ2-2, with no clear D. This CDR3 is 17 amino acids long. Trimming left V 7 bases short and J 0 bases short, with 18 bases between. Germline V gene data show CDR1 as SNHLY and CDR2 as FYNNEI. CDR3 in amino acids: CASNTKDGTTNTGELFF. The CDR3 DNA sequence: TGTGCCAGCAATACAAAGGACGGCACGACGAACACCGGGGAGCTGTTTTTT.

This clonotype was seen only a few times. The rearrangement joins TRBV11-2 to TRBJ1-1; D not certain. CDR3 length equals 14 residues. In germline, CDR1 is SGHAT, CDR2 FQNNGV. V lost 5 bases and J lost 5, with 15 bases in between. CDR3 sequence (DNA): TGTGCCAGCAGCACTTTTCCAGAAGGGACTGAAGCTTTCTTT. Translation: CASSTFPEGTEAFF. Full variable domain (missing parts from reference TRBV11-2 and TRBJ1-1): EAGVAQSPRYKIIEKRQSVAFWCNPISGHATLYWYQQILGQGPKLLIQFQNNGVVDDSQLPKDRFSAERLKGVDSTLKIQPAKLEDSAVYLCASSTFPEGTEAFFGQGTRLTVV.

The chain combines TRBV12-3 or TRBV12-4 with TRBJ1-4, with TRBD1 as a possible D gene (5 bases). The CDR3 is 12 amino acids. Trimming pared 3 bases from V and 11 bases from J, leaving 10 bases between. The CDR3 here is CASSLRGGKLFF. The CDR3 DNA sequence: TGTGCCAGCAGTTTGAGGGGAGGGAAACTGTTTTTT.

This clonotype was seen a few times. The J gene is TRBJ1-5, the V gene TRBV7-9; 7 nucleotides match TRBD1. This CDR3 spans 14 amino acids. V lost 5 bases, J lost 4 bases, and 5 bases stayed unmatched. In germline, CDR1 is SEHNR, CDR2 FQNEAQ (reference sequence). CDR3 sequence: CASSRSQGNQPQHF. CDR3 sequence (DNA): TGTGCCAGCAGCAGATCACAGGGGAATCAGCCCCAGCATTTT.

The sample holds many counts of this clonotype. V usage is TRBV4-3 and J usage is TRBJ2-1; TRBD2 might be the D (6 bases). The V gene's germline CDR1 is LGHNA and CDR2 YSLEER. Trimming left V 5 bases short and J 2 bases short, with 13 bases between. The CDR3 is 15 amino acids. In DNA form, the CDR3 reads TGCGCCAGCAGCATCGGCGGGAATCCCTACAATGAGCAGTTCTTC. Translated, it gives CASSIGGNPYNEQFF.

V usage is TRBV30 and J usage is TRBJ1-3; D gene unclear. V was trimmed by 8 bases and J by 2 bases, leaving 10 bases between them. This CDR3 has 12 residues. Germline V gives CDR1 GTSNPN, CDR2 SVGIG (reference sequence). The CDR3: CAGPAAGNTIYF. CDR3 nucleotide sequence: TGTGCCGGCCCGGCGGCTGGAAACACCATATATTTT. Variable domain in full (rest from reference TRBV30 and TRBJ1-3): SQTIHQWPATLVQPVGSPLSLECTVEGTSNPNLYWYRQAAGRGLQLLFYSVGIGQISSEVPQNLSASRPQDRQFILSSKKLLLSDSGFYLCAGPAAGNTIYFGEGSWLTVV.

The chain recombines TRBV7-2 with TRBJ1-2; no reliable D call. V lost 0 bases and J 4 bases, leaving 12 bases between the germline ends. CDR3 length equals 15 residues. CDR1 is SGHTA, CDR2 FQGNSA, per germline. CDR3 loop: CASSLALGGGYGYTF. In DNA, the CDR3 is TGTGCCAGCAGCTTAGCGCTTGGAGGCGGCTATGGCTACACCTTC.

CDR3 loop: CASGSVLAASSTDTQYF. CDR3 DNA: TGTGCCAGCGGTTCCGTCCTAGCGGCCTCTAGCACAGATACGCAGTATTTT. The V and J genes are TRBV12-3 or TRBV12-4 and TRBJ2-3; 7 bases align to TRBD2. J lost 0 bases, V lost 8 bases, and 14 bases had no gene match. There are 17 residues in the CDR3.

There are a few counts of this clonotype. V usage is TRBV7-3 and J usage is TRBJ1-2; TRBD1 might be the D (6 bases). The CDR3 has 16 residues. V lost 7 bases, J lost 3 bases, and 21 bases lay in between. Germline V gene sequence: CDR1 SGHTA, CDR2 FQGTGA. CDR3 in amino acids: CASTNTPAGGDYGYTF. In DNA form, the CDR3 reads TGTGCCAGCACAAACACCCCCGCCGGGGGCGACTATGGCTACACCTTC.

V usage is TRBV18 and J usage is TRBJ2-7; 7 bases fit TRBD1. Trimming took 5 bases from V and 0 from J; bases not matched to a gene: 7. This CDR3 spans 15 amino acids. The germline gives CDR1 KGHSH, CDR2 LQKENI. The CDR3: CASSVGQASSYEQYF. DNA for the CDR3: TGTGCCAGCTCAGTTGGACAGGCAAGCTCCTACGAGCAGTACTTC.

Only a few counts were recorded for this clonotype. The chain couples TRBV4-1 to TRBJ2-1, with TRBD2 matching 7 bases. This CDR3 comprises 16 residues. Germline V gene data show CDR1 as MGHRA and CDR2 as YSYEKL. V lost 0 bases, J lost 6 bases, and 8 bases stayed unmatched. This CDR3 reads CASSQERLAEFNEQFF. DNA of the CDR3: TGCGCCAGCAGCCAAGAAAGACTAGCAGAATTCAATGAGCAGTTCTTC.

In DNA form, the CDR3 reads TGCAGTGCTGTAAGAGGAGGCCTCATCGCGGACATTCAGTACTTC. This encodes CSAVRGGLIADIQYF. This chain connects TRBV20-1 to TRBJ2-4; TRBD2 might be the D (5 bases). CDR1 is DFQATT and CDR2 is SNEGSKA in the germline V gene (reference sequence). Between the trimmed V and J ends, which lost 5 bases and 8 bases, there was a span of 22 bases. CDR3 length: 15 residues.

There are a few counts of this clonotype. The chain uses TRBV6-5 and TRBJ1-1, with unresolved D. V was trimmed by 6 bases and J by 7 bases, leaving 6 bases between them. CDR3 size: 10 residues. Germline lookup yields CDR1 MNHEY and CDR2 SVGAGI. The CDR3 region has the DNA TGTGCCAGCAGCGCAGGTGAAGCTTTCTTT. Its protein product is CASSAGEAFF.

This clonotype was observed many times. J is TRBJ2-2 and V is TRBV10-3, with 8 bases that match TRBD1. Germline V lookup: CDR1 ENHRY, CDR2 SYGVKD. CDR3 length: 15 amino acids. V lost 6 bases and J lost 4; bases outside the gene matches: 7. The CDR3 here is CAISEWTGITGELFF. CDR3 DNA: TGTGCCATCAGCGAATGGACAGGGATCACCGGGGAGCTGTTTTTT.

The CDR3 loop reads CASSLDQGFTGELFF. As DNA, the CDR3 is TGCGCCAGCAGCTTGGACCAGGGATTCACCGGGGAGCTGTTTTTT. This rearrangement joins TRBV5-1 to TRBJ2-2; tentative D call: TRBD1 (5 bases). The CDR3 is 15 amino acids. V gave up 0 bases and J gave up 4 bases, with 10 bases separating them. Per germline, CDR1 SGHRS and CDR2 YFSETQ.

In this sample, this clonotype turned up many times. The V call is TRBV5-1, the J call TRBJ2-4; D ambiguous. Germline CDR1 is SGHRS and CDR2 is YFSETQ. V was trimmed by 7 bases and J by 5 bases, leaving 13 bases between them. CDR3 length: 13 amino acids. CDR3 sequence (DNA): TGCGCCAGCGGCGAGGATGGGCAAAACATTCAGTACTTC. This translates into CASGEDGQNIQYF.

The chain links TRBV4-1 to TRBJ1-1; D is possibly TRBD1 (6 bases). CDR1 MGHRA and CDR2 YSYEKL come from the germline V gene. The V end was cut by 1 base, the J end by 7 bases, with 16 bases between. This CDR3 region has 15 residues. The CDR3 protein is CASSQAPGELSEAFF. The CDR3 nucleotides are TGCGCCAGCAGCCAAGCTCCAGGGGAATTAAGTGAAGCTTTCTTT.

The sample holds a few counts of this clonotype. The chain carries TRBV5-1 and TRBJ2-1, with D maybe TRBD2 (5 bases). The V and J ends lost 2 bases and 4 bases respectively, with 13 bases between them. Germline V gene lookup returns CDR1 SGHRS and CDR2 YFSETQ. The CDR3 sequence is 15 residues long. The CDR3 protein is CASSFRLAPYNEQFF. As DNA, the CDR3 is TGCGCCAGCAGCTTCAGGCTAGCACCTTACAATGAGCAGTTCTTC. Full variable domain (rest looked up from reference TRBV5-1 and TRBJ2-1): KAGVTQTPRYLIKTRGQQVTLSCSPISGHRSVSWYQQTPGQGLQFLFEYFSETQRNKGNFPGRFSGRQFSNSRSEMNVSTLELGDSALYLCASSFRLAPYNEQFFGPGTRLTVL.

This clonotype turned up a few times. The V call is TRBV28, the J call TRBJ2-3, with D perhaps TRBD1 (6 bases). Per the germline V gene, CDR1 is MDHEN and CDR2 is SYDVKM. The CDR3 covers 15 residues. V was cut by 3 bases and J by 0 bases, with 10 bases left in between. DNA for the CDR3: TGTGCCAGCAGTTTGGACAGACCTAGCACAGATACGCAGTATTTT. It yields the protein CASSLDRPSTDTQYF.